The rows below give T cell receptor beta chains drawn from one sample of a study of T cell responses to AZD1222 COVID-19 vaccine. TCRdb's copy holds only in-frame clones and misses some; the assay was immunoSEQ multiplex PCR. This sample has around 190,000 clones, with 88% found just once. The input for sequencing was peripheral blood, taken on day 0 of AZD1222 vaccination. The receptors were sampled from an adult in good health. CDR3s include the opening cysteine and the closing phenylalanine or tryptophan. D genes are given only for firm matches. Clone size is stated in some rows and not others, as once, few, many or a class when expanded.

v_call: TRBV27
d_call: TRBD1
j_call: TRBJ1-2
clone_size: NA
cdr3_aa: CASSPTGADYGYTF
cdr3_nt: TGTGCCAGCAGTCCGACAGGGGCTGACTATGGCTACACCTTC

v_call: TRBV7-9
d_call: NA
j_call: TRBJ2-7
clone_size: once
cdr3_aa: CASSSDSVGVSYEQYF
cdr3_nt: TGTGCCAGCAGCTCGGACTCGGTGGGGGTCTCCTACGAGCAGTACTTC

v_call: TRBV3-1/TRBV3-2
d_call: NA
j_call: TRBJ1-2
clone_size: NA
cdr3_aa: CASSQESIYGYTF
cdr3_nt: TGTGCCAGCAGCCAAGAAAGCATCTATGGCTACACCTTC

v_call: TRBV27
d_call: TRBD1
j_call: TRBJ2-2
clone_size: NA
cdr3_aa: CASSWTGTTGELFF
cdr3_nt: TGTGCCAGCAGCTGGACAGGGACCACCGGGGAGCTGTTTTTT

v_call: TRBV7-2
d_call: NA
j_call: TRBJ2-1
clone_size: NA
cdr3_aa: CASSLGGSPYNEQFF
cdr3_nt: TGTGCCAGCAGCTTGGGCGGGTCCCCCTACAATGAGCAGTTCTTC

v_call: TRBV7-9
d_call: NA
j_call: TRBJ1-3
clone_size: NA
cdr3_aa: CASIPARDAGNTIYF
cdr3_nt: TGTGCCAGCATCCCCGCTCGGGATGCTGGAAACACCATATATTTT

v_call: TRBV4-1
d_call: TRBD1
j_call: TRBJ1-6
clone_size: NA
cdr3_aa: CASSQEQGASSYNSPLHF
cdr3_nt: TGCGCCAGCAGCCAAGAACAGGGGGCAAGCTCCTATAATTCACCCCTCCACTTT

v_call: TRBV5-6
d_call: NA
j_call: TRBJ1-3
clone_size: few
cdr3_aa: CASSFQGNTIYF
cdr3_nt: TGTGCCAGCAGCTTCCAGGGAAACACCATATATTTT

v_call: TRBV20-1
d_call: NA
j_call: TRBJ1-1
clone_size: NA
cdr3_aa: CSASTSRVNTEAFF
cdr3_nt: TGCAGTGCTAGTACCTCTCGGGTGAACACTGAAGCTTTCTTT

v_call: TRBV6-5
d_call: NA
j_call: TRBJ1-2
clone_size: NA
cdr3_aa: CASSPLAGNYGYTF
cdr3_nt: TGTGCCAGCAGCCCCCTGGCGGGGAACTATGGCTACACCTTC

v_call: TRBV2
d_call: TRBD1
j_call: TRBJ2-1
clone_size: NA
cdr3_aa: CASSPARGPNEQFF
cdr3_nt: TGTGCCAGCAGCCCCGCCAGGGGGCCTAATGAGCAGTTCTTC

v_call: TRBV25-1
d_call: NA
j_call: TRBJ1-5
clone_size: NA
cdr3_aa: CASRHNDRQPQHF
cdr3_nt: TGTGCCAGCAGGCACAACGACCGTCAGCCCCAGCATTTT

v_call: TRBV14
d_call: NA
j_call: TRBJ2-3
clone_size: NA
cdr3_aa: CASSLMGGEDTQYF
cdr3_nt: TGTGCCAGCAGCCTGATGGGGGGTGAAGATACGCAGTATTTT

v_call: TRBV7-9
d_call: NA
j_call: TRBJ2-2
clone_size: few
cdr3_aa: CASSRNTGELFF
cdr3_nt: TGTGCCAGCAGCCGTAACACCGGGGAGCTGTTTTTT

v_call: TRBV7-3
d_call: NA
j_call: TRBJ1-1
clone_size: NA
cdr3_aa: CASRLGTNTEAFF
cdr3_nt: TGTGCCAGCAGACTAGGAACGAACACTGAAGCTTTCTTT

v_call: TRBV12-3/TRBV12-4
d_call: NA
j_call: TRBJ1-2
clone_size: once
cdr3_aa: CASSFTAEGYTF
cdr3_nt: TGTGCCAGCAGTTTTACCGCCGAGGGCTACACCTTC

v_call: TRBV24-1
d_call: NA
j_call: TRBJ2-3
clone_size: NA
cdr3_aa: CATQAQSKTDTQYF
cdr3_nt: TGTGCCACCCAAGCCCAGTCTAAAACAGATACGCAGTATTTT

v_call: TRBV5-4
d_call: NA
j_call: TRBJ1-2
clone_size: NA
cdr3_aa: CASSLVMTGLGGYTF
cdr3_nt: TGTGCCAGCAGCTTGGTGATGACAGGTCTTGGGGGCTACACCTTC

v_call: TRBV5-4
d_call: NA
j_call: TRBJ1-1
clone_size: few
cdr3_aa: CASSLSAVGTEAFF
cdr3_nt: TGTGCCAGCAGCTTGTCAGCAGTGGGGACTGAAGCTTTCTTT

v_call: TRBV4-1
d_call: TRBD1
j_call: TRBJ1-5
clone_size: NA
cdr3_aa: CASSHLGTGGNQPQHF
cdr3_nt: TGCGCCAGCAGCCACCTGGGGACAGGGGGCAATCAGCCCCAGCATTTT

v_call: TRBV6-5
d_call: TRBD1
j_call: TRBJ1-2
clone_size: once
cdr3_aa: CASSFGTGLNYGYTF
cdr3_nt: TGTGCCAGCAGTTTCGGGACAGGCCTGAACTATGGCTACACCTTC

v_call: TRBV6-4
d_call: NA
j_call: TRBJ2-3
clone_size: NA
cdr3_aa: CASSESGGSADTQYF
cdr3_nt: TGTGCCAGCAGTGAATCGGGGGGCTCAGCAGATACGCAGTATTTT

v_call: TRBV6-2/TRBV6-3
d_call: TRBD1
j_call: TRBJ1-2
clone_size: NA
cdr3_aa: CASSPMTGNGARGYTF
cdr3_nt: TGTGCCAGCAGCCCTATGACAGGGAACGGGGCACGGGGCTACACCTTC

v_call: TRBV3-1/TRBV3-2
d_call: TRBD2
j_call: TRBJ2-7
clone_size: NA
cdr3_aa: CASSQAGGLGSYEQYF
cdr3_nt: TGTGCCAGCAGCCAAGCGGGGGGATTAGGGTCCTACGAGCAGTACTTC

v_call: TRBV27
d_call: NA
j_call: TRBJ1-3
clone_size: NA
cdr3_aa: CASSLWGQGGNTIYF
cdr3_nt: TGTGCCAGCAGTTTATGGGGGCAGGGTGGAAACACCATATATTTT

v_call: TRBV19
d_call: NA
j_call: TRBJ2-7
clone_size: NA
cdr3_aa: CASSIGGGFEQYF
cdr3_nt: TGTGCCAGTAGTATCGGGGGCGGTTTCGAGCAGTACTTC

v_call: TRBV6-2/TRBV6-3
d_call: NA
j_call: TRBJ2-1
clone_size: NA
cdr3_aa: CASSYWVSSEQFF
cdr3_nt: TGTGCCAGCAGTTATTGGGTATCTAGCGAGCAGTTCTTC

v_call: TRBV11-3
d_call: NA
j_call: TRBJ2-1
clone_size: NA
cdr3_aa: CASSQGHPTYNEQFF
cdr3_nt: TGTGCCAGCAGCCAAGGACACCCAACCTACAATGAGCAGTTCTTC

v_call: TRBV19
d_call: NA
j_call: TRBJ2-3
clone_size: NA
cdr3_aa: CASSIYGADFTDTQYF
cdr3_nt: TGTGCCAGTAGTATTTACGGGGCCGATTTCACAGATACGCAGTATTTT

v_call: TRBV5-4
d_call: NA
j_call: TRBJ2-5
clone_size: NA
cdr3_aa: CASSPNPTAVQETQYF
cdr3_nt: TGTGCCAGCAGCCCCAACCCCACAGCGGTGCAAGAGACCCAGTACTTC

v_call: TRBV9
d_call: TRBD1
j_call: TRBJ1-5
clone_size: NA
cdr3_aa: CASSPGQLNQPQHF
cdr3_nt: TGTGCCAGCAGTCCGGGACAGTTAAATCAGCCCCAGCATTTT

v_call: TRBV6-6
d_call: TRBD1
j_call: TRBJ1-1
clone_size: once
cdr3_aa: CASSTYRGGTEAFF
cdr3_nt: TGTGCCAGCAGTACTTACAGGGGTGGGACTGAAGCTTTCTTT

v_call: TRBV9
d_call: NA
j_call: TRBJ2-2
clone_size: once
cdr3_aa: CASSSSGGWTGELFF
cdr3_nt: TGTGCCAGCAGCTCAAGCGGAGGTTGGACCGGGGAGCTGTTTTTT

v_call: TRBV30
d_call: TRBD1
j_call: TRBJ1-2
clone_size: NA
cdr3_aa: CAWTGTGIYGYTF
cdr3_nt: TGTGCCTGGACCGGGACAGGGATTTATGGCTACACCTTC

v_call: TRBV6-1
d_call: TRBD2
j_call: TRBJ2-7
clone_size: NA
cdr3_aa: CASSVGIREGDYEQYF
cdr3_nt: TGTGCCAGCAGTGTGGGTATACGGGAGGGGGACTACGAGCAGTACTTC

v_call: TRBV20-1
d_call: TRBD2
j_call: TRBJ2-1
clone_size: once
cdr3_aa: CSASRAGGRDNEQFF
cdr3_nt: TGCAGTGCTAGTCGTGCGGGAGGCCGAGACAATGAGCAGTTCTTC

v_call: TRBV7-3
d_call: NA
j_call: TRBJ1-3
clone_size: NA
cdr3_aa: CASSITDSGNTIYF
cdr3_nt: TGTGCCAGCAGCATAACAGACTCTGGAAACACCATATATTTT

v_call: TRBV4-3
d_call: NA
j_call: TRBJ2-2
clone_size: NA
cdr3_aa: CASSQRSSGELFF
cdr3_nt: TGCGCCAGCAGCCAAAGGTCATCCGGGGAGCTGTTTTTT

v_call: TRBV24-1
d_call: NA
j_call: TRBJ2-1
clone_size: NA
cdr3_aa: CATSEFNNEQFF
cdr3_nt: TGTGCCACCAGTGAATTTAACAATGAGCAGTTCTTC

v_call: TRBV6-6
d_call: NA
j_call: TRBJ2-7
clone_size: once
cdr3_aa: CASSQTGTPSPYEQYF
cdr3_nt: TGTGCCAGCAGTCAGACCGGGACACCTTCTCCCTACGAGCAGTACTTC

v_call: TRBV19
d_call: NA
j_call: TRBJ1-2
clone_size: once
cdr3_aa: CASSLGEGYTF
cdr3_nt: TGTGCCAGTAGTCTCGGGGAAGGCTACACCTTC

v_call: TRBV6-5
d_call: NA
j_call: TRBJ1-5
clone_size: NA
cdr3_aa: CASRQGVGNQPQHF
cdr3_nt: TGTGCCAGCAGGCAGGGTGTTGGCAATCAGCCCCAGCATTTT

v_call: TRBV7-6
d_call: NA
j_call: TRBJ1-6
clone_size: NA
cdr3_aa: CASSSSRGESPLHF
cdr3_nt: TGTGCCAGCAGCTCGTCAAGGGGAGAATCACCCCTCCACTTT